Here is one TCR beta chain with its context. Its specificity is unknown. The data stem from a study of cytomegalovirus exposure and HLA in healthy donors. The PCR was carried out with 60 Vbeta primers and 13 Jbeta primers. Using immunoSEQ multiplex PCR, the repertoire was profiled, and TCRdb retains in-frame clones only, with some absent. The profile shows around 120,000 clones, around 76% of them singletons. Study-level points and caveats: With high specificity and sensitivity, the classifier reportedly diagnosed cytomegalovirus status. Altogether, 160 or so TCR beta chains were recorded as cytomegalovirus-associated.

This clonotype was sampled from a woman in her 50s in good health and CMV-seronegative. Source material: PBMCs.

In DNA form, the CDR3 reads TGTGCCAGCAGCTTTGGGGGGGGGACAGGGATCATACACTACAATGAGCAGTTCTTC. Translating it yields CASSFGGGTGIIHYNEQFF. The chain couples TRBV5-6 to TRBJ2-1, with 9 bases fitting TRBD1. The CDR3 extends over 19 amino acids. Germline V lookup: CDR1 SGHDT, CDR2 YYEEEE. Trimming at V came to 2 bases and at J to 3 bases, leaving 15 bases not matched to a gene. Looking up the rest from reference TRBV5-6 and TRBJ2-1 gives the full variable domain: DAGVTQSPTHLIKTRGQQVTLRCSPKSGHDTVSWYQQALGQGPQFIFQYYEEEERQRGNFPDRFSGHQFPNYSSELNVNALLLGDSALYLCASSFGGGTGIIHYNEQFFGPGTRLTVL.